This TCR beta chain was found in a study of blood T cell repertoires in COVID-19. Across the whole study: Samples of COVID-19 (acute and convalescent) were obtained from the United States, Italy and Spain. T cells, B-cell-depleted T cells, or PBMCs provided the cDNA or gDNA that served as material.

The germline V and J ends were trimmed by 4 bases and 1 base, with 15 bases remaining between them. Germline V CDR1 and CDR2: SGHRS, YFSETQ. This CDR3 has 16 residues. Source study methods: How many nucleated cells were present was estimated from reference gene primer amplification. The assay was immunoSEQ multiplex PCR, and TCRdb's table has in-frame clones only and misses some. That table gives V, J and clone size, and the DNA gave D and trimming. The sample lists around 110,000 clones; less than 95% were seen once. This sequence joins TRBV5-1 and TRBJ2-1; tentatively, D is TRBD2 (6 bases). This receptor was taken from a human donor with active COVID-19. The donor label of this sample is uncertain. Sequenced: peripheral blood. The CDR3 coding sequence is TGCGCCAGCAGCCCACCCCTGGGGGGATCCTACAATGAGCAGTTCTTC. It encodes CASSPPLGGSYNEQFF.